This T cell receptor beta chain was profiled in a study of cytomegalovirus exposure and HLA in healthy donors. Study conclusions and caveats: Altogether, 164 TCR beta chains were recorded as cytomegalovirus-associated. Many donors shared some public TCRs, even though most TCR sequences were rare. There were a few CMV-associated chains whose specificity for CMV antigens was confirmed in vitro. For cytomegalovirus status, the classifier reportedly gave diagnoses with high specificity and sensitivity.

The assay was immunoSEQ multiplex PCR, and TCRdb's table has in-frame clones only and misses some. The table records approximately 260,000 clones, about 86% of them present only once. Remarks on this clone: No antigen is known for it.

From germline, CDR1 is SGHNT and CDR2 YENEEA. The CDR3 sequence is 15 residues long. V lost 2 bases and J lost 3; bases outside the gene matches: 2. V gene TRBV11-3 combines with J gene TRBJ2-7; TRBD2 aligns across 12 bases. The sequencing input was PBMCs. The clonotype comes from a woman aged 30 to 39 in good health and CMV-seropositive. The DNA of the CDR3 is TGTGCCAGCAGCTTAAGACTAGCGGGGGACTACGAGCAGTACTTC. It translates to CASSLRLAGDYEQYF.